The source of this TCR beta chain is a study of human T cells and chemical hapten exposure. Study as a whole: Among samples, TCR yields varied mainly because of small differences in pooled library volume.

Before extraction, the whole blood was not fractionated, and total RNA was taken from it. This clonotype was counted ten times or more. The V and J ends lost 4 bases and 1 base respectively, with 8 bases between them. Germline V CDR1 and CDR2: SQVTM, ANQGSEA. CDR3 length: 13 amino acids. A single record per CDR3 protein comes from TCRdb applying MiXCR to the 5' RACE reads. Of about 140,000 distinct CDR3 sequences listed, around 4% are singletons. This chain joins TRBV29-1 and TRBJ1-5, with a weak D call TRBD1 (5 bases). This TCR came from a female donor in good health. CDR3 region: CSVGGDSNQPQHF. CDR3 DNA: TGCAGCGTTGGGGGGGACAGCAATCAGCCCCAGCATTTT.